The 13 T cell receptor beta chains below were found in one sample sequenced in a study of blood T cell repertoires in COVID-19. Sequencing used immunoSEQ multiplex PCR; TCRdb keeps in-frame clones, though not all of them. The sample records just over 300,000 clones, around nine tenths being singletons. The specimen was PBMCs or T cells enriched from blood (not recorded which). These receptors were collected from a woman aged 40 to 50 who had recovered from COVID-19.

The chain couples TRBV6-5 to TRBJ2-3, with D perhaps matching TRBD2 (5 bases). Germline V gene data show CDR1 as MNHEY and CDR2 as SVGAGI. The CDR3 spans 15 residues. Between the trimmed V and J ends, which lost 6 bases and 3 bases, there was a span of 16 bases. The CDR3 reads CASSSPRGRTDTQYF. The CDR3 DNA reads as TGTGCCAGCAGCTCCCCACGGGGTAGGACAGATACGCAGTATTTT.

The chain couples TRBV5-1 to TRBJ2-7; D is unclear. Trimming cost V 4 bases and J 3 bases, with 8 bases left between them. Germline CDR1 reads SGHRS; CDR2 reads YFSETQ. This CDR3 contains 12 residues. Written as DNA, the CDR3 is TGCGCCAGCAGCGCCAACAGCTACGAGCAGTACTTC. It encodes CASSANSYEQYF.

The chain couples TRBV5-1 to TRBJ1-1, with D unclear. The CDR3 covers 13 residues. Trimming stripped 3 bases from V and 3 bases from J, with 9 bases between. The germline gives CDR1 SGHRS, CDR2 YFSETQ. The CDR3 here is CASSSPGDTEAFF. The DNA for the CDR3 is TGCGCCAGCAGCTCCCCGGGAGACACTGAAGCTTTCTTT.

The gene calls are TRBV19 and TRBJ2-3; D might be TRBD1 (7 bases). Trimming removed 7 bases from V and 4 bases from J, with 18 bases in between. There are 15 residues in the CDR3. In germline, CDR1 is LNHDA, CDR2 SQIVND (reference sequence). CDR3 nucleotides: TGTGCCAGTACCGCGGAGGGGGCTAATTCAGATACGCAGTATTTT. This sequence encodes CASTAEGANSDTQYF.

The chain uses TRBV14 and TRBJ2-6; no clear D. The ends were cut back, 1 base at V and 0 bases at J, with 10 bases in the middle. The CDR3 has 17 amino acids. The germline gives CDR1 SGHDN, CDR2 FVKESK. CDR3 residues: CASSQAGIYSGANVLTF. For the CDR3, the DNA is TGTGCCAGCAGCCAAGCAGGAATATACTCTGGGGCCAACGTCCTGACTTTC.

This chain uses TRBV2 with TRBJ2-2; D perhaps matches TRBD2 (7 bases). Germline V gene sequence: CDR1 SNHLY, CDR2 FYNNEI. This CDR3 comprises 15 residues. V was cut by 5 bases and J by 3 bases, with 13 bases left in between. DNA of the CDR3: TGTGCCAGCAGTCTGGGGGGGGCTGACACCGGGGAGCTGTTTTTT. Its protein is CASSLGGADTGELFF.

This clone was counted a single time. The chain combines TRBV28 with TRBJ1-4; 8 bases map to TRBD1. The CDR3 is made up of 15 amino acids. V lost 6 bases, J lost 6 bases, and 9 bases stayed unmatched. Germline lookup yields CDR1 MDHEN and CDR2 SYDVKM. CDR3 sequence reads: CASSPASQGDEKLFF. CDR3 coding DNA: TGTGCCAGCAGCCCAGCGTCACAGGGGGATGAAAAACTGTTTTTT.

The chain is built from TRBV9 and TRBJ2-3; 7 bases line up with TRBD2. The CDR3 consists of 16 residues. The trim removed 0 bases at V and 2 bases at J, leaving 6 bases unmatched. Germline V gene data show CDR1 as SGDLS and CDR2 as YYNGEE. CDR3 in amino acids: CASSVAQGGTTDTQYF. CDR3 coding DNA: TGTGCCAGCAGCGTAGCGCAGGGAGGGACCACAGATACGCAGTATTTT.

V and J are TRBV12-5 and TRBJ2-1; 7 positions match TRBD2. The CDR3 has 17 residues. Germline loops: CDR1 LGHNT, CDR2 FRNRAP. The V segment lost 6 bases and the J segment 4 bases; nucleotides outside the gene matches: 15. CDR3 amino acids: CASGTSTTGGTYNEQFF. The CDR3 DNA is TGTGCTAGTGGAACCTCAACGACGGGGGGAACGTACAATGAGCAGTTCTTC.

Comment on this clone: Relative to the germline gene, one junction end is altered; a read error may explain this. The chain couples TRBV7-7 to TRBJ2-2; 11 nucleotides line up with TRBD2. Per the germline V gene, CDR1 is SSHAT and CDR2 is FNYEAQ (reference sequence). The CDR3 length is 16 residues. CDR3 in amino acids: CASRQIAGGPSGELFF. The DNA of the CDR3 is TGTGCTAGCAGACAAATAGCGGGAGGGCCCTCCGGGGAGCTGTTTTTT.

The rearrangement joins TRBV25-1 to TRBJ2-3, with D perhaps matching TRBD2 (6 bases). Per the germline V gene, CDR1 is MGHDK and CDR2 is SYGVNS. The V end lost 5 bases, the J end lost 5 bases, and 11 bases lay between the germline ends. This CDR3 contains 13 residues. The CDR3 DNA reads as TGTGCCAGCAGTAGACGGCGGGAAGATACGCAGTATTTT. Protein: CASSRRREDTQYF.

Only a few counts were recorded for this clone. The chain links TRBV5-6 to TRBJ2-3; a possible D gene is TRBD1 (6 bases). In germline, CDR1 is SGHDT, CDR2 YYEEEE. The CDR3 is 15 residues long. V lost 0 bases and J 6 bases, leaving 14 bases between the germline ends. This CDR3 reads CASSLDPQGRDTQYF. The CDR3, as DNA: TGTGCCAGCAGCTTGGACCCACAGGGTCGGGATACGCAGTATTTT. The full variable domain, in which reference TRBV5-6 and TRBJ2-3 provide the parts outside the CDR3, is DAGVTQSPTHLIKTRGQQVTLRCSPKSGHDTVSWYQQALGQGPQFIFQYYEEEERQRGNFPDRFSGHQFPNYSSELNVNALLLGDSALYLCASSLDPQGRDTQYFGPGTRLTVL.

This clone was seen just once. J is TRBJ1-4 and V is TRBV9; 7 bases fit TRBD1. Germline loops: CDR1 SGDLS, CDR2 YYNGEE. With 0 bases clipped from V and 4 bases from J, the junction kept 3 bases outside the gene matches. The CDR3 is 15 amino acids. The CDR3 protein is CASSVATGSNEKLFF. In nucleotides, the CDR3 is TGTGCCAGCAGCGTAGCGACAGGGAGTAATGAAAAACTGTTTTTT.